The clone carrying this TCR beta chain was seen repeatedly, ten times or more. Its antigen is currently unknown. V was clipped by 6 bases and J by 2 bases, with 7 bases between them. The CDR3 consists of 12 residues. This entry comes from a study of T cell repertoires in cytomegalovirus infection. Whole-study results and caveats: Across the ex vivo response, the dominant clonotypes were HLA-C-restricted CMV-specific TCR beta clonotypes.

A single record per CDR3 protein comes from TCRdb applying MiXCR to the reads. The sample records approximately 130,000 distinct CDR3 sequences, approximately 9.2% being singletons. This chain joins TRBV12-3 or TRBV12-4 and TRBJ1-2, with D uncertain. What was sequenced was PBMCs. This receptor was taken from a human donor in good health (CMV status not recorded). Some clones in this sample may be carry-over from other donors' samples. Here the CDR3 reads CASSQANYGYTF. The CDR3 region has the DNA TGTGCCAGCAGCCAGGCAAACTATGGCTACACCTTC.